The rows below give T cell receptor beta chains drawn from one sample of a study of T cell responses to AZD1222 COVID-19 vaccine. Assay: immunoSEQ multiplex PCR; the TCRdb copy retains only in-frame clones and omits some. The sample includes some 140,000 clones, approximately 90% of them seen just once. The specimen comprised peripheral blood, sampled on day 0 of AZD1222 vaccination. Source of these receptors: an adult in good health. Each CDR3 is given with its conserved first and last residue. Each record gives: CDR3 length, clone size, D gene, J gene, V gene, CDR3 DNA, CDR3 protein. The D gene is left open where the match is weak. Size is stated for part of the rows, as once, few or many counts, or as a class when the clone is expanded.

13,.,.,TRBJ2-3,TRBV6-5,TGTGCCAGCGCAGGGGTCTTTGGAGATACGCAGTATTTT,CASAGVFGDTQYF
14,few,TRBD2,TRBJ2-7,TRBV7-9,TGTGCCAGCAGCTTCGCGGGAGGAGGGTACGAGCAGTACTTC,CASSFAGGGYEQYF
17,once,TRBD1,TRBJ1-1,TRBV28,TGTGCCAGCAGTCTAGCAGGGGGCAGCGACATGAACACTGAAGCTTTCTTT,CASSLAGGSDMNTEAFF
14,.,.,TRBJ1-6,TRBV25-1,TGTGCCAGCAGTTCGGACGGATATAATTCACCCCTCCACTTT,CASSSDGYNSPLHF
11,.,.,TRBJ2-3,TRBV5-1,TGCGCCAGCAGTAGTTCAGATACGCAGTATTTT,CASSSSDTQYF
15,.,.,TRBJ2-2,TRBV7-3,TGTGCCAGCAGCTTAACTCCAGGTGATGGCGGGGAGCTGTTTTTT,CASSLTPGDGGELFF
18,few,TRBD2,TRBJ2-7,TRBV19,TGTGCCAGTAGTACGAAAGCGGGAACCTCTCACAATCGCTACGAGCAGTACTTC,CASSTKAGTSHNRYEQYF
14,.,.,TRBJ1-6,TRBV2,TGTGCCAGCATTAGCAGGGCGGTGAATTCACCCCTCCACTTT,CASISRAVNSPLHF
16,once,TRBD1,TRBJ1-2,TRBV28,TGTGCCAGCAGTCCTTTTTGGGGACAGGCGTCGTATGGCTACACCTTC,CASSPFWGQASYGYTF
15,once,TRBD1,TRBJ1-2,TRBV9,TGTGCCAGCAGCGCCCGGGACAGCCATTCGAGTGGCTACACCTTC,CASSARDSHSSGYTF
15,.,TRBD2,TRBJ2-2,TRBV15,TGTGCCACCGGGAGACTAGCGGGAGACACCGGGGAGCTGTTTTTT,CATGRLAGDTGELFF
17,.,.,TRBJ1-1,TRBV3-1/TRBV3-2,TGTGCCAGCAGCCCCAAGGGTCATCGGCCGCGAGACACTGAAGCTTTCTTT,CASSPKGHRPRDTEAFF
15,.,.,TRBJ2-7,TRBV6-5,TGTGCCAGCAGCCCCGGGACCCCCGGAAGCTACGAGCAGTACTTC,CASSPGTPGSYEQYF
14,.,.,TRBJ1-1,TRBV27,TGTGCCAGCAGACCCGGGACGATGAACACTGAAGCTTTCTTT,CASRPGTMNTEAFF
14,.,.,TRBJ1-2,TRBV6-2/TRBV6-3,TGTGCCAGCAGTGTGCTGGATCTTGTTACTGGCTACACCTTC,CASSVLDLVTGYTF
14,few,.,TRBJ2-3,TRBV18,TGTGCCAGCTCACCAAGTAGAGACACAGATACGCAGTATTTT,CASSPSRDTDTQYF
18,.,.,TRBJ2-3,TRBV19,TGTGCCAGTAGTATCGGGGGATCCCAGGGGGGGCGAACAGATACGCAGTATTTT,CASSIGGSQGGRTDTQYF
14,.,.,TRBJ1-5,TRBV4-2,TGTGCCAGCAGCCAAGAGTGGGTTGTTCAGCCCCAGCATTTT,CASSQEWVVQPQHF
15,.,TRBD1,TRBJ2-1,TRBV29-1,TGCAGCGTTGAAGATGACAGGGCCACCTACAATGAGCAGTTCTTC,CSVEDDRATYNEQFF
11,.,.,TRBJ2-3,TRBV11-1,TGTGCCAGCAGCTTAGAAGATACGCAGTATTTT,CASSLEDTQYF
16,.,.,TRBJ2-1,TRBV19,TGTGCCAGTAGTATACCAGTCCAGAGCTCCTACAATGAGCAGTTCTTC,CASSIPVQSSYNEQFF
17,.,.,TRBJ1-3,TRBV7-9,TGTGCCAGCAGCTTAGTTCGGGCGGGCCACTCTGGAAACACCATATATTTT,CASSLVRAGHSGNTIYF
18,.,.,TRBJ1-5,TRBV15,TGTGCCACCAGCATTTCTCTGGGGGGTCGGAGGGGCAATCAGCCCCAGCATTTT,CATSISLGGRRGNQPQHF
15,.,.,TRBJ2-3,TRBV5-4,TGTGCCAGCAGCCGCGTGGGGACCAGCACAGATACGCAGTATTTT,CASSRVGTSTDTQYF
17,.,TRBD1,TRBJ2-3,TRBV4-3,TGCGCCAGCAGCCAAATGCCTAGGGGGCATTTGGATGATACGCAGTATTTT,CASSQMPRGHLDDTQYF
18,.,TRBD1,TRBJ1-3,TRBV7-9,TGTGCCAGCAGCCTAGGACAGGGGCCTACGGACTCTGGAAACACCATATATTTT,CASSLGQGPTDSGNTIYF
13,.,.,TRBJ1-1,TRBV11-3,TGTGCCAGCGGGCCCAAAGGGTTCACTGAAGCTTTCTTT,CASGPKGFTEAFF
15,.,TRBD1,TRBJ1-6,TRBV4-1,TGCGCCAGCAGCCAATTTTGGGACAGGGGTTTCACCCTCCACTTT,CASSQFWDRGFTLHF
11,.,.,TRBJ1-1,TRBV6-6,TGTGCCAGCAGTCTGGGGACAGAAGCTTTCTTT,CASSLGTEAFF
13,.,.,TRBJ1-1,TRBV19,TGTGCCAGTAGTATCCCCCGACAGATTGAAGCTTTCTTT,CASSIPRQIEAFF
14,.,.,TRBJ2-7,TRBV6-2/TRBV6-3,TGTGCCAGCAGTTCCCGGGACTCGGGCTACGAGCAGTACTTC,CASSSRDSGYEQYF